A single sample is the source of the 17 T cell receptor beta chains below, sequenced in a study of breast tumors, draining lymph nodes, adjacent tissues. MiXCR, run by TCRdb on the multiplex PCR reads, gives a single entry per CDR3 protein. Counted here are 100,000 to 150,000 distinct CDR3 sequences, approximately 20% occurring once; the ten biggest clones make up roughly 2.7%. Samples came from axillary lymph nodes draining the breast cancer. Specimen: axillary lymph node tissue. The receptors were sampled from a female donor with breast cancer. Some clones in this sample may be carry-over from other donors' samples.

As regards this clonotype: One junction end does not reproduce the germline sequence, and a read error may be involved. The CDR3 coding sequence is TGTGTCAGCAGCTTAGGACCACAAGAGACCCAGTACTTC. Its translation is CVSSLGPQETQYF. The chain has TRBV9 and TRBJ2-5; D remains ambiguous. The CDR3 length is 13 residues. The germline gives CDR1 SGDLS, CDR2 YYNGEE.

In this sample, this clonotype turned up many times. V usage is TRBV20-1 and J usage is TRBJ2-2; possible D gene TRBD1, 6 bases. Germline-derived CDR1 and CDR2 are DFQATT and SNEGSKA (reference sequence). This CDR3 comprises 14 residues. V was trimmed by 6 bases and J by 8 bases, leaving 19 bases between them. CDR3 sequence: CSAETGLRVGELFF. The DNA for the CDR3 is TGCAGTGCCGAAACAGGGTTAAGAGTAGGGGAGCTGTTTTTT.

In this sample, this clonotype turned up many times. The chain couples TRBV7-9 to TRBJ2-3; possible D gene TRBD1, 6 bases. The length of the CDR3 is 13 residues. CDR1 and CDR2 from the germline V gene are SEHNR and FQNEAQ (reference sequence). The germline V and J ends were trimmed by 3 bases and 4 bases, with 8 bases remaining between them. The CDR3: CASSFGGADTQYF. The CDR3 DNA sequence: TGTGCCAGCAGCTTTGGGGGCGCAGATACGCAGTATTTT.

Of note for this clonotype: This may be a read error, as it is one base from a much larger clone. The chain recombines TRBV20-1 with TRBJ2-1; 11 nucleotides agree with TRBD2. V was pared by 0 bases and J by 5 bases, with 6 bases of the junction left unmatched. Germline assignment: CDR1 DFQATT and CDR2 SNEGSKA (reference sequence). The CDR3 loop spans 16 amino acids. The CDR3 region has the DNA TGCAGTGCTAGAGACTCCGGGACTAGCGGTAACAATGAGCAGTTCTTC. It specifies CSARDSGTSGNNEQFF.

This clonotype came up many times. The rearrangement links TRBV11-3 to TRBJ2-3; D gene unclear. The V end lost 5 bases, the J end lost 0 bases, and 9 bases lay between the germline ends. This CDR3 has 14 amino acids. In germline, CDR1 is SGHNT, CDR2 YENEEA. The CDR3 spells CASSPGRSTDTQYF. Written as DNA, the CDR3 is TGTGCCAGCAGCCCAGGAAGAAGCACAGATACGCAGTATTTT.

This clonotype has ten or more counts. The chain links TRBV4-3 to TRBJ2-1; 7 positions agree with TRBD1. The germline CDR1 and CDR2 sequences are LGHNA and YSLEER. V shed 3 bases, J shed 1 base, and the junction held 6 bases outside the gene matches. The CDR3 is 16 residues long. Written as DNA, the CDR3 is TGCGCCAGCAGCCAGGGACAGCACTTTTCCTACAATGAGCAGTTCTTC. Its translation is CASSQGQHFSYNEQFF.

Many counts were recorded for this clonotype. The chain has TRBV20-1 and TRBJ1-2, with D possibly matching TRBD1 (5 bases). The CDR3 extends over 15 amino acids. Germline values: CDR1 DFQATT, CDR2 SNEGSKA (reference sequence). V shed 1 base and J shed 5 bases, with 17 bases lying between them. CDR3 amino acids: CSARAPGTEGYGYTF. CDR3 DNA: TGCAGTGCTAGAGCTCCGGGGACGGAGGGTTATGGCTACACCTTC.

This clonotype was recorded at least ten times. The chain recombines TRBV3-1 with TRBJ2-7; D not resolved. CDR1 LGHDT and CDR2 YNNKEL come from the germline V gene (reference sequence). V shed 4 bases and J shed 6 bases, with 7 bases lying between them. This CDR3 comprises 11 residues. CDR3 loop: CASSRGLEQYF. DNA for the CDR3: TGTGCCAGCAGCCGGGGTCTCGAGCAGTACTTC.

The chain carries TRBV19 and TRBJ2-7; TRBD1 agrees at 11 bases. From germline, CDR1 is LNHDA and CDR2 SQIVND (reference sequence). This CDR3 has 17 amino acids. V dropped 4 bases and J dropped 2; count of bases not matched to a gene: 10. The chain's CDR3 is CASSSGTGGVGAYEQYF. CDR3 bases: TGTGCCAGTAGTAGCGGGACAGGGGGAGTGGGGGCCTACGAGCAGTACTTC.

In this sample, this clonotype turned up many times. J is TRBJ2-3 and V is TRBV6-2 or TRBV6-3, with a tentative D call TRBD2 (6 bases). This CDR3 comprises 14 residues. V was trimmed by 4 bases and J by 4 bases, leaving 12 bases between them. Germline CDR1 MNHEY, CDR2 SVGEGT. For the CDR3, the DNA is TGTGCCAGCAGTTTGGGACTTATCTCAGATACGCAGTATTTT. Residues: CASSLGLISDTQYF.

This chain links TRBV3-1 with TRBJ2-2, with 13 bases aligning to TRBD2. Germline V gene sequence: CDR1 LGHDT, CDR2 YNNKEL (reference sequence). The CDR3 sequence is 19 residues long. Trimming at V came to 3 bases and at J to 7 bases, leaving 14 bases not matched to a gene. CDR3 in amino acids: CASSQVGLGLAGAIGELFF. The CDR3 DNA reads as TGTGCCAGCAGCCAGGTCGGTCTAGGACTAGCGGGGGCTATCGGGGAGCTGTTTTTT. Full variable domain (missing parts from reference TRBV3-1 and TRBJ2-2): DTAVSQTPKYLVTQMGNDKSIKCEQNLGHDTMYWYKQDSKKFLKIMFSYNNKELIINETVPNRFSPKSPDKAHLNLHINSLELGDSAVYFCASSQVGLGLAGAIGELFFGEGSRLTVL.

In this sample, this clonotype turned up a few times. A much more abundant neighbour one base away suggests this may be a read error. The rearrangement joins TRBV7-9 to TRBJ2-5, with 10 positions matching TRBD2. Losses at the gene ends were 8 bases for V and 1 base for J; bases not matched to a gene: 4. Germline V CDR1 and CDR2: SEHNR, FQNEAQ (reference sequence). There are 14 residues in the CDR3. In DNA, the CDR3 is TGTGCCAGCGGCCTAGCGGGGGCCCAAGAGACCCAGTACTTC. Translated: CASGLAGAQETQYF.

V gene TRBV20-1 combines with J gene TRBJ2-2, with 14 bases that match TRBD2. This CDR3 is 20 amino acids long. Germline-derived CDR1 and CDR2 are DFQATT and SNEGSKA (reference sequence). V gave up 4 bases and J gave up 1 base; unmatched junction bases: 14. CDR3: CSATPPTSGRAVKNTGELFF. The CDR3, as DNA: TGCAGTGCTACCCCACCGACTAGCGGGAGGGCCGTTAAGAACACCGGGGAGCTGTTTTTT.

CDR3 loop: CASSLSQGRSNQPQHF. The CDR3 DNA follows: TGTGCCAGCAGCCTTTCCCAGGGGCGTAGCAATCAGCCCCAGCATTTT. The chain joins TRBV28 to TRBJ1-5, with D possibly being TRBD1 (6 bases). CDR3 length: 16 residues. The V gene's germline CDR1 is MDHEN and CDR2 SYDVKM. With 6 bases removed from V and 0 bases from J, the gap between germline ends came to 15 bases.

A few counts support this clonotype. The chain combines TRBV28 with TRBJ2-6, with 7 positions matching TRBD1. This CDR3 spans 18 amino acids. V lost 3 bases and J lost 1; bases outside the gene matches: 9. CDR1 MDHEN and CDR2 SYDVKM come from the germline V gene. CDR3 loop: CASSFRQGMNSGANVLTF. CDR3 DNA sequence: TGTGCCAGCAGTTTCCGACAGGGAATGAATTCTGGGGCCAACGTCCTGACTTTC.

This clonotype was seen many times. The rearrangement joins TRBV19 to TRBJ1-6, with a tentative D call TRBD1 (5 bases). This CDR3 is 14 amino acids long. The V and J ends lost 9 bases and 8 bases respectively, with 17 bases between them. Germline lookup yields CDR1 LNHDA and CDR2 SQIVND (reference sequence). The CDR3 nucleotides are TGTGCCAGCCAGCCAGACAGTTCGGATTCACCCCTCCACTTT. As protein: CASQPDSSDSPLHF.

This clonotype was seen more than once but under ten times. The chain couples TRBV5-4 to TRBJ2-7; TRBD2 aligns across 9 bases. This CDR3 comprises 14 residues. V lost 1 base to trimming and J lost 8 bases; unmatched junction nucleotides: 7. The V gene's germline CDR1 is SGHNT and CDR2 YYREEE (reference sequence). The CDR3 coding sequence is TGTGCCAGCAGCTTGTTGCGGGAGGGCCCGAAGCAGTACTTC. Its protein product is CASSLLREGPKQYF.